A selection of T cell receptor beta chains follows, all from one sample in a study of graft-versus-host responses after intestinal transplantation. These receptors have no identified antigens. Profiled with immunoSEQ multiplex PCR; TCRdb holds only in-frame clones, not every one. Altogether approximately 39,000 clones are present, around 94% being singletons, with the ten largest covering 0.2% to 0.25%. The sequencing here drew on unstimulated CD4+ T cells sorted from spleen or lymph node cells, taken before transplant. The receptors come from a human donor who was the organ donor for an intestinal transplant. CDR3s include the opening cysteine and the closing phenylalanine or tryptophan. The D gene is left open where the match is weak. Expanded clones get a size class; other rows say once, few or many, or leave the size out.

j_call | d_call | clone_size | v_call | cdr3_nt | cdr3_aa
TRBJ2-2 | TRBD2 | - | TRBV4-1 | TGCGCCAGCAGCCAAGGTCTCGCGGGGGGGCGGACCGGGGAGCTGTTTTTT | CASSQGLAGGRTGELFF
TRBJ2-5 | TRBD1 | - | TRBV30 | TGTGCCTGGAACCCCCCTGCCGCGGGACAGGGGGCCGTAGAGACCCAGTACTTC | CAWNPPAAGQGAVETQYF
TRBJ2-7 | TRBD2 | - | TRBV5-4 | TGTGCCAGCAGCTCCGTAACTGGGACTAGCCTTCCTTATTACGAGCAGTACTTC | CASSSVTGTSLPYYEQYF
TRBJ2-7 | - | - | TRBV11-3 | TGTGCCAGCAGCTTATTCACTCGGGACGAGCAGTACTTC | CASSLFTRDEQYF
TRBJ2-7 | - | - | TRBV11-2 | TGTGCCAGCAGCTTAAGTGGGGGGGCGGTCCGGCAGTACTTC | CASSLSGGAVRQYF
TRBJ1-1 | - | - | TRBV11-3 | TGTGCCAGCAGCTTAGAAGCGGGGGGCAAGGCTTTCTTT | CASSLEAGGKAFF
TRBJ1-3 | TRBD1 | - | TRBV28 | TGTGCCAGCAGGGTTCCGTTCAAGGGGGCGAACCCCTCTGGAAACACCATATATTTT | CASRVPFKGANPSGNTIYF
TRBJ1-4 | - | - | TRBV28 | TGTGCCAGCAGTCAACGGCACAGGGCGGAGGAAAAACTGTTTTTT | CASSQRHRAEEKLFF
TRBJ2-1 | - | once | TRBV10-3 | TGTGCCATCAGTGATTTAGCTTCCTCGCTCTACAATGAGCAGTTCTTC | CAISDLASSLYNEQFF
TRBJ1-1 | - | - | TRBV6-5 | TGTGCCAGCAGTGTTGGACGGATGAACACTGAAGCTTTCTTT | CASSVGRMNTEAFF
TRBJ2-2 | TRBD1 | - | TRBV6-6 | TGTGCCAGCAGTTACTCGGGACAGGCCTTCCCCGGGGAGCTGTTTTTT | CASSYSGQAFPGELFF
TRBJ2-2 | TRBD1 | - | TRBV2 | TGTGCCAGCAGTGGACAGGGAACAGGCACCGGGGAGCTGTTTTTT | CASSGQGTGTGELFF
TRBJ1-2 | - | - | TRBV4-1 | TGCGCCAGCAGCCAAGAGCACGGGACATTCTTTTACTATGGCTACACCTTC | CASSQEHGTFFYYGYTF
TRBJ1-3 | - | - | TRBV18 | TGTGCCAGCTCACCCCTAGCCGGCTCTGGAAACACCATATATTTT | CASSPLAGSGNTIYF
TRBJ2-3 | - | once | TRBV11-3 | TGTGCCAGCGAGGGGGGGCCTAGCACAGATACGCAGTATTTT | CASEGGPSTDTQYF
TRBJ1-6 | - | - | TRBV6-5 | TGTGCCAGCAGTACTACAGGGAAGAATTCACCCCTCCACTTT | CASSTTGKNSPLHF
TRBJ2-7 | - | once | TRBV7-2 | TGTGCCAGCAGCTTAGGGCGACTAGAGGGTCCCGAGCAGTACTTC | CASSLGRLEGPEQYF
TRBJ2-7 | TRBD1 | - | TRBV5-1 | TGCGCCAGCAGCTGGGAGACAGGGGGGTACGAGCAGTACTTC | CASSWETGGYEQYF
TRBJ1-4 | - | - | TRBV19 | TGTGCCAGTAGTATAGCGTCTCTCCGGGGCGGAGGTGAAAAACTGTTTTTT | CASSIASLRGGGEKLFF
TRBJ2-2 | - | - | TRBV4-2 | TGTGCCAGCAGCCAGGAGGCCACCGGGTGGACCGGGGAGCTGTTTTTT | CASSQEATGWTGELFF
TRBJ2-7 | TRBD1 | once | TRBV10-3 | TGTGCCATCAGTGGCCAGGGACAGGGGAGCTCCTACGAGCAGTACTTC | CAISGQGQGSSYEQYF
TRBJ1-2 | - | - | TRBV21-1 | TGTGCCAGCAGCAAAGAACGGGCGGTAGCTGGCTACACCTTC | CASSKERAVAGYTF
TRBJ2-5 | - | - | TRBV27 | TGTGCCGGCAGTTTTAGTGGGGCCCAGACCCAGTACTTC | CAGSFSGAQTQYF
TRBJ2-5 | - | few | TRBV7-9 | TGTGCCAGCAGCTTAGTGGCGGAGGAGACCCAGTACTTC | CASSLVAEETQYF
TRBJ2-4 | TRBD2 | - | TRBV27 | TGTGCCAGCAGCCTCGGACTAGCGGGGGTAAAATCCAAAAACATTCAGTACTTC | CASSLGLAGVKSKNIQYF
TRBJ1-3 | - | - | TRBV11-3 | TGTGCCAGCAGCTTAGGACGGACCTCTGGAAACACCATATATTTT | CASSLGRTSGNTIYF
TRBJ2-2 | - | few | TRBV10-3 | TGTGCCATCAGTGACCCCTTCGGGAACACCGGGGAGCTGTTTTTT | CAISDPFGNTGELFF
TRBJ1-1 | - | - | TRBV7-2 | TGTGCCAGCAGCTTATATGGGGGTGGCACTGAAGCTTTCTTT | CASSLYGGGTEAFF
TRBJ2-7 | - | - | TRBV5-4 | TGTGCCAGCAGCCTCCATAATCAGGGCCACTACGAGCAGTACTTC | CASSLHNQGHYEQYF
TRBJ2-3 | TRBD1 | - | TRBV28 | TGTGCCAGCAGGCGGGACAGGGCTCGCACAGATACGCAGTATTTT | CASRRDRARTDTQYF
TRBJ2-1 | - | - | TRBV21-1 | TGTGCCGGGGGGGGGACCCTGGCCAATGAGCAGTTCTTC | CAGGGTLANEQFF